This entry features one TCR beta chain sequence. The antigen it binds to is not known. Per-base qualities were not stored, and no clone one base away is much larger. The data stem from a study of blood T cell repertoires in COVID-19 (dated by TCRdb to 2018 to 2021). With respect to the entire study: Samples covering the acute and convalescent phases of COVID-19 were provided by collaborators in the United States, Italy and Spain. HLA class I and class II types, where available, came from metadata supplied by the sample provider rather than from assay-based typing. The material from the prospective study consisted of cDNA or gDNA derived from T cells, B-cell-depleted T cells, or PBMCs. Deeply sampled blood TCRbeta repertoires from subjects exposed to, actively infected with, or recovered from COVID-19 were included in the dataset. A de-identified subject ID, COVID-19 status, age in years and sex were almost always included in the sample metadata. The repertoires were released in a freely available public database intended as a resource for research on the immune response to SARS-CoV-2. Samples came from the ongoing ImmuneRACE study (first 160 participants) plus 1,254 subjects from 6 global collaborators. The paper as a whole reports these results and caveats: Clinical and demographic metadata were provided uncurated, with the amount varying by source and participant.

One collaborating source in Seattle enrolled patients during active infection and followed them longitudinally through the course of disease. The collaborating institutions used their own protocols to collect whole blood in K2EDTA tubes. For TCRbeta analysis, collaborators shipped samples as frozen whole blood, isolated PBMCs, or DNA extracted from either of those sample types. TCRbeta CDR3 regions were amplified from genomic DNA by means of the immunoSEQ Assay, a bias-controlled multiplex PCR. The original pipeline was this. The number of nucleated cells in each sample was estimated by amplification of reference gene primers within the assay. Sequence reads were collapsed and filtered to measure the absolute abundance of every unique TCRbeta CDR3 rearrangement. For each sample, productive Simpson clonality was calculated as the square root of Simpson's diversity index over productive rearrangements. This is the immuneACCESS table as TCRdb keeps it, with only in-frame sequences that have V and J called. A part of the clones is gone; compared with another copy, unresolved V genes explain less than half, and the rest is unexplained. V and J calls and clone size are given by that table; D and trimming were obtained from the DNA. The sample contains 300,000 to 350,000 clones, 87% of them found a single time. The ten biggest clones cover 9.5% to 10% of the sample.

The clonotype was recovered from a man aged 25-45 years with COVID-19, enrolled during active disease. Sequencing input: peripheral blood.

The DNA sequence reads TGTGCCAGCAGTCCTTCGACAGGGGGAGGTGGCTACACCTTC. Translation gives CASSPSTGGGGYTF. This sequence uses TRBV28 and TRBJ1-2, with TRBD1 matching 9 junction bases. Looking up the germline V gene yields CDR1 MDHEN and CDR2 SYDVKM. From the cysteine up to the phenylalanine, the CDR3 has a length of 14 residues. The retained sequence is limited to the CDR3, 42 bases, with the frame set at the first base. Here V drops 5 bases and J drops 7 bases, and the junction holds 8 bases not matched to any gene.